One and the same sample provided the 19 T cell receptor beta chains below, sequenced in a study of cytomegalovirus exposure and HLA in healthy donors. The PCR was carried out with 60 Vbeta primers and 13 Jbeta primers. Sequencing was performed with immunoSEQ multiplex PCR; in TCRdb, only in-frame clones are kept and a portion is missing. This table holds approximately 160,000 clones, 80% found once. The sequencing sample was made of PBMCs. These receptors originate from a woman in her forties or fifties in good health and CMV-seropositive.

The V and J genes are TRBV6-1 and TRBJ1-2; 7 positions agree with TRBD1. CDR1 is MNHNS, CDR2 SASEGT, per germline. J was trimmed by 7 bases and V by 3 bases; bases with no gene match: 8. The CDR3 has 14 amino acids. DNA for the CDR3: TGTGCCAGCAGTGACCGGGACAGTCACTTTGGCTACACCTTC. Translation gives CASSDRDSHFGYTF.

The chain is built from TRBV27 and TRBJ2-3; D may be TRBD2 (6 bases). Trimming took off 2 bases at V and 6 bases at J, with 15 bases between the two ends. The CDR3 spans 15 residues. Per germline, CDR1 MNHEY and CDR2 SMNVEV (reference sequence). The CDR3 is CASSLGYPAGDTQYF. DNA of the CDR3: TGTGCCAGCAGTTTAGGATATCCCGCGGGGGATACGCAGTATTTT.

The rearrangement uses TRBV7-9 and TRBJ1-2; D remains ambiguous. CDR3 length: 12 amino acids. V was trimmed by 3 bases and J by 9 bases, leaving 11 bases between them. The V gene's germline CDR1 is SEHNR and CDR2 FQNEAQ (reference sequence). The CDR3 region is CASSFRALSYTF. The CDR3 DNA is TGTGCCAGCAGCTTTAGAGCTTTGAGCTACACCTTC.

The gene calls are TRBV6-1 and TRBJ1-2; 9 bases agree with TRBD1. CDR1 and CDR2 from the germline V gene are MNHNS and SASEGT. The J segment lost 8 bases and the V segment lost 3 bases, leaving 7 bases of the junction unmatched. This CDR3 is built from 14 residues. In nucleotides, the CDR3 is TGTGCCAGCAGTGATCTCGGGACAGGGAACGGCTACACCTTC. Translating it yields CASSDLGTGNGYTF.

This clone was seen only a few times. Other DNA sequences in the sample encode the same CDR3. The DNA of the CDR3 is TGTGCCAGGCGGTGGGTCGGCTACGAGCAGTACTTC. As protein: CARRWVGYEQYF. This chain uses TRBV28 with TRBJ2-7; D unresolved. Trimming stripped 9 bases from V and 3 bases from J, with 12 bases between. The germline V gene encodes CDR1 MDHEN and CDR2 SYDVKM. The CDR3 totals 12 residues.

The V and J genes are TRBV19 and TRBJ1-2; no firm D call. The ends were cut back, 0 bases at V and 4 bases at J, with 9 bases in the middle. Germline V gene lookup returns CDR1 LNHDA and CDR2 SQIVND (reference sequence). This CDR3 has 14 residues. The CDR3 DNA is TGTGCCAGTAGTATAGATCGGTCGGGCTATGGCTACACCTTC. Residues: CASSIDRSGYGYTF.

The CDR3: CASSFRGQLSYEQYF. The CDR3 DNA follows: TGTGCCAGCAGCTTCCGCGGACAGCTGAGCTACGAGCAGTACTTC. The chain couples TRBV13 to TRBJ2-7; TRBD1 might be the D (6 bases). Germline loops: CDR1 PRHDT, CDR2 FYEKMQ (reference sequence). V dropped 3 bases and J dropped 3 bases, with 15 bases sitting between them. This CDR3 spans 15 amino acids.

This clone has only a few counts. The V and J genes are TRBV2 and TRBJ2-7, with a tentative D call TRBD1 (6 bases). The CDR3 length is 13 residues. The V end lost 5 bases, the J end lost 4 bases, and 12 bases lay between the germline ends. The germline CDR1 and CDR2 sequences are SNHLY and FYNNEI. This CDR3 reads CASSPDRRYEQYF. The CDR3 region has the DNA TGTGCCAGCAGTCCGGACAGACGTTACGAGCAGTACTTC. Full variable domain (missing parts from reference TRBV2 and TRBJ2-7): EPEVTQTPSHQVTQMGQEVILRCVPISNHLYFYWYRQILGQKVEFLVSFYNNEISEKSEIFDDQFSVERPDGSNFTLKIRSTKLEDSAMYFCASSPDRRYEQYFGPGTRLTVT.

The chain recombines TRBV28 with TRBJ2-5, with TRBD2 identical over 13 bases. Germline V gene sequence: CDR1 MDHEN, CDR2 SYDVKM. V shed 6 bases and J 11 bases; nucleotides not matched to a gene: 12. The CDR3 runs 15 residues. CDR3 sequence reads: CASSLGLAGRGEQYF. CDR3 sequence (DNA): TGTGCCAGCAGCCTGGGACTAGCGGGGCGCGGGGAGCAGTACTTC.

This chain connects TRBV5-5 to TRBJ2-2; TRBD1 matches 10 bases. Unmatched junction bases numbered 5, after V lost 3 bases and J lost 6 bases. Per germline, CDR1 SGHKS and CDR2 YYEKEE (reference sequence). The CDR3 has 15 amino acids. The CDR3 DNA reads TGTGCCAGCAGCTATACCGGACAGGGGGCCGGGGAGCTGTTTTTT. Its translation: CASSYTGQGAGELFF.

The chain employs TRBV5-1 and TRBJ2-3; TRBD2 aligns across 8 bases. This CDR3 is 14 amino acids long. From germline, CDR1 is SGHRS and CDR2 YFSETQ. After removal of 5 bases from V and 10 bases from J, the junction contained 12 bases not matched to a gene. In nucleotides, the CDR3 is TGCGCCAGCAGTCCCAGCGGGAGAGGGGTTCCGCAGTATTTT. Protein sequence: CASSPSGRGVPQYF.

This rearrangement joins TRBV14 to TRBJ2-3, with 8 bases matching TRBD2. Germline values: CDR1 SGHDN, CDR2 FVKESK. The CDR3 length is 13 residues. The J segment lost 4 bases and the V segment lost 6 bases, leaving 3 bases of the junction unmatched. CDR3 residues: CASRRRGADTQYF. CDR3 in DNA: TGTGCCAGCAGACGGCGGGGGGCAGATACGCAGTATTTT.

This chain joins TRBV7-2 and TRBJ2-3, with 7 positions matching TRBD1. Germline CDR1 SGHTA, CDR2 FQGNSA. The V gene end was trimmed by 4 bases and the J gene end by 1 base; junction bases not matched to a gene: 14. The CDR3 is 18 amino acids. CDR3 nucleotides: TGTGCCAGCAGCTCTGCGATACCTAGGGGGCCTGGCACAGATACGCAGTATTTT. It encodes CASSSAIPRGPGTDTQYF.

The V gene is TRBV4-1, the J gene TRBJ1-1, with D maybe TRBD1 (6 bases). The length of the CDR3 is 14 residues. The germline V gene encodes CDR1 MGHRA and CDR2 YSYEKL. V lost 6 bases and J lost 4, with 15 bases in between. DNA of the CDR3: TGCGCCAGCAGAGCACAGGGAAGGCGCACTGAAGCTTTCTTT. This encodes CASRAQGRRTEAFF.

This sequence joins TRBV4-2 and TRBJ2-3, with 11 bases aligning to TRBD2. The CDR3 runs to 17 residues. V gave up 1 base and J gave up 1 base; unmatched junction bases: 4. From germline, CDR1 is LGHNA and CDR2 YNFKEQ. Here the CDR3 reads CASSQASSGGRTDTQYF. DNA for the CDR3: TGTGCCAGCAGCCAAGCTTCTAGCGGGGGGCGCACAGATACGCAGTATTTT.

The chain has TRBV6-5 and TRBJ1-3; D might be TRBD1 (5 bases). The CDR3 extends over 14 amino acids. Germline-derived CDR1 and CDR2 are MNHEY and SVGAGI. V lost 5 bases to trimming and J lost 5 bases, with 13 bases between them. The DNA for the CDR3 is TGTGCCAGCAGTACCGAAAGGGGCAGAAACACCATATATTTT. This sequence encodes CASSTERGRNTIYF.

This clone showed up just once. The chain uses TRBV7-3 and TRBJ1-2; TRBD1 matches 10 bases. The V gene's germline CDR1 is SGHTA and CDR2 FQGTGA. V lost 5 bases to trimming and J lost 8 bases; unmatched junction nucleotides: 8. This CDR3 is built from 14 residues. Written as DNA, the CDR3 is TGTGCCAGCAGCCCGAGACAGGGGGCAGGCGGCTACACCTTC. This codes for CASSPRQGAGGYTF.

The chain uses TRBV7-9 and TRBJ2-3, with D unresolved. This CDR3 has 15 amino acids. With 2 bases removed from V and 0 bases from J, the gap between germline ends came to 9 bases. CDR1 SEHNR and CDR2 FQNEAQ come from the germline V gene (reference sequence). The CDR3 reads CASSLNTASTDTQYF. In DNA, the CDR3 is TGTGCCAGCAGCTTAAATACCGCGAGCACAGATACGCAGTATTTT. The entire variable domain, with the rest obtained from reference TRBV7-9 and TRBJ2-3, is as follows: DTGVSQNPRHKITKRGQNVTFRCDPISEHNRLYWYRQTLGQGPEFLTYFQNEAQLEKSRLLSDRFSAERPKGSFSTLEIQRTEQGDSAMYLCASSLNTASTDTQYFGPGTRLTVL.

This clone showed up just a few times. V is TRBV13 and J is TRBJ2-6; possible D gene TRBD2, 6 bases. In germline, CDR1 is PRHDT, CDR2 FYEKMQ (reference sequence). V was clipped by 2 bases and J by 0 bases, with 14 bases between them. This CDR3 is 18 amino acids long. CDR3 nucleotide sequence: TGTGCCAGCAGCTTAAGGGGAAAGGGACTCTCTGGGGCCAACGTCCTGACTTTC. Encoded protein: CASSLRGKGLSGANVLTF.